One sample yielded the 29 T cell receptor beta chains listed below, sequenced in a study of neurological immune-mediated disorders. TCRdb fed the 5' RACE reads into MiXCR, producing one record per CDR3 protein. The profile shows about 79,000 distinct CDR3 sequences, roughly 13% of them singletons. Sequenced input: PBMCs. These receptors were obtained from a woman between 50 and 59 years old in good health.

The table lists this clonotype with many counts. This chain joins TRBV7-2 and TRBJ2-7, with 9 bases aligning to TRBD2. CDR3 length: 17 amino acids. Germline loops: CDR1 SGHTA, CDR2 FQGNSA. Unmatched junction bases numbered 14, after V lost 4 bases and J lost 4 bases. The CDR3 sequence is CASSSLAVGSGGYEQYF. In DNA, the CDR3 is TGTGCCAGCAGCTCCCTCGCGGTGGGTAGCGGGGGATACGAGCAGTACTTC.

At least ten counts were recorded for this clonotype. V is TRBV5-1 and J is TRBJ1-1; D remains ambiguous. CDR1 and CDR2 from the germline V gene are SGHRS and YFSETQ. Deletions cut 0 bases from V and 0 bases from J, with 12 bases between. The CDR3 runs to 16 residues. The CDR3 coding sequence is TGCGCCAGCAGCTTGGGATCCATTGGGATGAACACTGAAGCTTTCTTT. It is translated as CASSLGSIGMNTEAFF.

This clonotype came up many times. The chain joins TRBV5-5 to TRBJ1-6; 7 nucleotides match TRBD1. V shed 4 bases, J shed 0 bases, and the junction held 7 bases outside the gene matches. Germline V gene lookup returns CDR1 SGHKS and CDR2 YYEKEE (reference sequence). The CDR3 is made up of 17 amino acids. Here the CDR3 DNA reads TGTGCCAGCAGCCCATCAGGGGGGCTCTCCTATAATTCACCCCTCCACTTT. Its protein is CASSPSGGLSYNSPLHF.

The chain couples TRBV5-1 to TRBJ2-7, with TRBD2 identical over 8 bases. Per germline, CDR1 SGHRS and CDR2 YFSETQ. Trimming took 1 base from V and 3 from J; bases not matched to a gene: 6. The length of the CDR3 is 15 residues. The CDR3 loop is CASSLRIAGNYEQYF. CDR3 DNA sequence: TGCGCCAGCAGCTTGAGAATAGCGGGGAACTACGAGCAGTACTTC.

This clonotype was detected many times. V and J are TRBV2 and TRBJ2-3, with 7 bases identical to TRBD1. Trimming cost V 8 bases and J 0 bases; bases outside gene matches: 17. There are 18 residues in the CDR3. The germline V gene has CDR1 SNHLY and CDR2 FYNNEI. Here the CDR3 DNA reads TGTGCCAGCGGGGACAGCACTTCCCATCGATTCAGCACAGATACGCAGTATTTT. It yields the protein CASGDSTSHRFSTDTQYF.

In its sample, this clonotype was seen many times. The chain carries TRBV21-1 and TRBJ2-1. TRBV21-1 is a pseudogene. The CDR3 extends over 15 amino acids. The CDR3 coding sequence is TGTGCCAGCAGCAAAAGACCAGCAGCCTACAATGAGCAGTTCTTC. It translates to CASSKRPAAYNEQFF.

This clonotype was seen repeatedly, ten times or more. The chain uses TRBV20-1 and TRBJ2-1, with 9 nucleotides matching TRBD2. Trimming at V came to 3 bases and at J to 3 bases, leaving 15 bases not matched to a gene. The CDR3 covers 18 residues. The germline CDR1 and CDR2 sequences are DFQATT and SNEGSKA (reference sequence). For the CDR3, the DNA is TGCAGTGCTAGGTACCTAGCGGGGCCCCGGGGAGGCTACAATGAGCAGTTCTTC. Residues: CSARYLAGPRGGYNEQFF.

This clonotype was recorded at least ten times. The chain joins TRBV20-1 to TRBJ1-5; D gene ambiguous. There are 14 residues in the CDR3. Trimming took 4 bases from V and 3 from J, leaving 13 bases between them. Germline V gives CDR1 DFQATT, CDR2 SNEGSKA (reference sequence). Here the CDR3 reads CSAMLWGNNQPQHF. In DNA, the CDR3 is TGCAGTGCTATGCTTTGGGGAAACAATCAGCCCCAGCATTTT.

The table lists this clonotype with many counts. This sequence joins TRBV20-1 and TRBJ2-1; possibly TRBD1 for D (6 bases). The CDR3 spans 15 residues. The ends were cut back, 1 base at V and 0 bases at J, with 10 bases in the middle. From germline, CDR1 is DFQATT and CDR2 SNEGSKA (reference sequence). The DNA of the CDR3 is TGCAGTGCTAGAGGTGACAGGAGCTCCTACAATGAGCAGTTCTTC. It specifies CSARGDRSSYNEQFF.

This clonotype was found many times. This chain uses TRBV3-1 with TRBJ2-1; 7 bases match TRBD2. Germline lookup yields CDR1 LGHDT and CDR2 YNNKEL (reference sequence). The CDR3 length is 17 residues. V gave up 1 base and J gave up 0 bases; unmatched junction bases: 6. CDR3 loop: CASSQVWGGSSYNEQFF. For the CDR3, the DNA is TGTGCCAGCAGCCAAGTCTGGGGCGGGAGCTCCTACAATGAGCAGTTCTTC.

This clonotype was observed at least ten times. The chain links TRBV12-3 or TRBV12-4 to TRBJ1-4; D possibly corresponds to TRBD1 (6 bases). The CDR3 has 15 residues. With 0 bases removed from V and 6 bases from J, the gap between germline ends came to 11 bases. CDR3 coding DNA: TGTGCCAGCAGTTTAGCGGGGGCAGGGGATGAAAAACTGTTTTTT. Protein: CASSLAGAGDEKLFF.

This clonotype was picked up many times. This rearrangement joins TRBV7-6 to TRBJ2-7; D unresolved. Germline V gives CDR1 SGHVS, CDR2 FNYEAQ. V dropped 5 bases and J dropped 5 bases, with 16 bases sitting between them. The CDR3 extends over 14 amino acids. The CDR3: CASSTRASGNEQYF. DNA for the CDR3: TGTGCCAGCAGCACCCGGGCTTCAGGAAACGAGCAGTACTTC.

This clonotype has a handful of counts. The genes are TRBV27 and TRBJ1-1, with a weak D call TRBD1 (6 bases). In germline, CDR1 is MNHEY, CDR2 SMNVEV (reference sequence). V was shortened by 3 bases and J by 3 bases, with 11 bases between the two germline ends. The CDR3 consists of 14 residues. CDR3: CASSLGRQDTEAFF. The CDR3 region has the DNA TGTGCCAGCAGTTTGGGCCGACAGGACACTGAAGCTTTCTTT.

This clonotype has a count of ten or more. This chain connects TRBV3-1 to TRBJ2-1; the D gene could be TRBD1 or TRBD2 (6 bases each). The germline V gene has CDR1 LGHDT and CDR2 YNNKEL (reference sequence). The CDR3 is made up of 12 amino acids. V shed 8 bases and J shed 10 bases, with 15 bases lying between them. As DNA, the CDR3 is TGTGCCAGCGTAGGAAGGGGGAGGGAGCAGTTCTTC. Translation: CASVGRGREQFF.

This clonotype was picked up many times. The chain combines TRBV5-1 with TRBJ2-6; D not certain. The CDR3 runs to 14 residues. The germline V and J ends were trimmed by 2 bases and 0 bases, with 3 bases remaining between them. CDR1 is SGHRS and CDR2 is YFSETQ in the germline V gene. CDR3 sequence (DNA): TGCGCCAGCAGCTTTAGCTCTGGGGCCAACGTCCTGACTTTC. Its translation is CASSFSSGANVLTF.

For this clonotype: This could be a read error, since a much larger clone is one nucleotide away. This chain connects TRBV6-6 to TRBJ2-7; D is ambiguous. CDR3 length equals 15 residues. The germline V gene has CDR1 MNHNY and CDR2 SVGAGI (reference sequence). Trimming removed 8 bases at V and 7 bases at J, with 24 bases between. In nucleotides, the CDR3 is TGTGCCAGCGCTGCCACCCTTCACGCTGGGAATGAGCAGTACTTC. As protein: CASAATLHAGNEQYF.

This clonotype was counted only a few times. The J gene is TRBJ2-7, the V gene TRBV2; D unresolved. The V end lost 2 bases, the J end lost 0 bases, and 14 bases lay between the germline ends. Germline V CDR1 and CDR2: SNHLY, FYNNEI. The CDR3 is made up of 16 amino acids. In nucleotides, the CDR3 is TGTGCCAGCAGTGAACTTGGAGCCGGCAGCTCCTACGAGCAGTACTTC. This gives the protein CASSELGAGSSYEQYF.

This clonotype was recorded many times. The chain joins TRBV20-1 to TRBJ2-5; a possible D gene is TRBD1 (5 bases). The CDR3 runs 18 residues. V was pared by 0 bases and J by 2 bases, with 22 bases between. In germline, CDR1 is DFQATT, CDR2 SNEGSKA (reference sequence). In DNA form, the CDR3 reads TGCAGTGCTAGAGATCCGGCAGGGAAGACGGGTGTGCAAGAGACCCAGTACTTC. Translation gives CSARDPAGKTGVQETQYF.

This clonotype turned up a few times. This sequence joins TRBV5-5 and TRBJ2-3; TRBD1 might be the D (7 bases). The CDR3 is 18 residues long. The V end was cut by 2 bases, the J end by 0 bases, with 19 bases between. Germline V gene lookup returns CDR1 SGHKS and CDR2 YYEKEE (reference sequence). CDR3 loop: CASSFPPEGASSTDTQYF. The CDR3 DNA reads as TGTGCCAGCAGCTTTCCACCGGAGGGGGCTTCTAGCACAGATACGCAGTATTTT.

This clonotype occurred many times. This sequence joins TRBV6-1 and TRBJ2-3; the D call may be TRBD1 or TRBD2 (6 bases each). With 6 bases removed from V and 4 bases from J, the gap between germline ends came to 26 bases. CDR1 MNHNS and CDR2 SASEGT come from the germline V gene. CDR3 length: 18 residues. CDR3 sequence reads: CASSSRTRGAPSADTQYF. The CDR3 coding sequence is TGTGCCAGCAGCTCTCGTACAAGGGGGGCCCCTAGCGCAGATACGCAGTATTTT.

This clonotype has a count of ten or more. The genes are TRBV6-1 and TRBJ1-6; a possible D gene is TRBD1 (5 bases). V lost 2 bases to trimming and J lost 4 bases, with 9 bases between them. This CDR3 has 15 residues. Germline V gene lookup returns CDR1 MNHNS and CDR2 SASEGT. The CDR3 nucleotides read TGTGCCAGCAGTGAACGGCAGGGATATAATTCACCCCTCCACTTT. It specifies CASSERQGYNSPLHF.

This clonotype appeared many times. The chain joins TRBV7-6 to TRBJ2-4; TRBD2 aligns across 13 bases. CDR3 length: 14 residues. CDR1 and CDR2 from the germline V gene are SGHVS and FNYEAQ. Trimming cost V 5 bases and J 11 bases; bases outside gene matches: 6. The CDR3 spells CASSPGTSGILQYF. The CDR3 DNA reads as TGTGCCAGCAGCCCCGGGACTAGCGGGATTCTTCAGTACTTC.

This clonotype was detected only a few times. The gene calls are TRBV20-1 and TRBJ2-3; 10 nucleotides match TRBD1. The trim removed 0 bases at V and 4 bases at J, leaving 19 bases unmatched. CDR3 length: 20 residues. Germline loops: CDR1 DFQATT, CDR2 SNEGSKA (reference sequence). The DNA for the CDR3 is TGCAGTGCTAGAGATCGGGACAGGGGTTATCGTATCTGGGCGTCAGATACGCAGTATTTT. It codes for CSARDRDRGYRIWASDTQYF.

This clonotype was found many times. In DNA, the CDR3 is TGTGCCACCAGTGATTCTGCGGCGGCAGATACGCAGTATTTT. Its translation: CATSDSAAADTQYF. The chain combines TRBV24-1 with TRBJ2-3; D unresolved. This CDR3 comprises 14 residues. CDR1 is KGHDR, CDR2 SFDVKD, per germline. Trimming left V 2 bases short and J 4 bases short, with 9 bases between.

The chain carries TRBV15 and TRBJ2-2; D is unresolved. The germline gives CDR1 LNHNV, CDR2 YYDKDF (reference sequence). The CDR3 covers 15 residues. Trimming cost V 0 bases and J 7 bases, with 12 bases left between them. CDR3 in amino acids: CATSRDYPGGGELFF. CDR3 sequence (DNA): TGTGCCACCAGCAGAGATTACCCAGGCGGCGGGGAGCTGTTTTTT. Supplemented by reference TRBV15 and TRBJ2-2, the full variable domain reads DAMVIQNPRYQVTQFGKPVTLSCSQTLNHNVMYWYQQKSSQAPKLLFHYYDKDFNNEADTPDNFQSRRPNTSFCFLDIRSPGLGDTAMYLCATSRDYPGGGELFFGEGSRLTVL.

This clonotype was picked up many times. The chain employs TRBV5-5 and TRBJ2-5; D call uncertain. Germline V gives CDR1 SGHKS, CDR2 YYEKEE (reference sequence). With 2 bases removed from V and 3 bases from J, the gap between germline ends came to 8 bases. This CDR3 region has 13 residues. For the CDR3, the DNA is TGTGCCAGCAGCTTTATTCCGGAAGAGACCCAGTACTTC. It yields the protein CASSFIPEETQYF.

This clonotype has a count of ten or more. The chain recombines TRBV5-1 with TRBJ2-5, with D uncertain. Trimming shortened V by 2 bases and J by 0 bases, and 11 bases separated the two germline ends. The CDR3 covers 15 residues. CDR1 and CDR2 (germline): SGHRS, YFSETQ. The CDR3 DNA reads TGCGCCAGCAGCTTTTCAGGAGTGTACCAAGAGACCCAGTACTTC. It yields the protein CASSFSGVYQETQYF.

The genes are TRBV11-1 and TRBJ1-3; 7 nucleotides match TRBD1. Looked up from germline, CDR1 is SGHAT and CDR2 is FQDESV (reference sequence). The J segment lost 2 bases and the V segment lost 5 bases, leaving 6 bases of the junction unmatched. There are 15 residues in the CDR3. CDR3 bases: TGTGCCAGCAGCCCTGGGACAGCCACTGGAAACACCATATATTTT. Translated: CASSPGTATGNTIYF.

The V gene is TRBV3-1, the J gene TRBJ2-7, with D possibly matching TRBD2 (6 bases). V shed 4 bases and J shed 0 bases, with 10 bases lying between them. This CDR3 spans 14 amino acids. Germline-derived CDR1 and CDR2 are LGHDT and YNNKEL (reference sequence). CDR3 DNA sequence: TGTGCCAGCAGCCGTTCTAGCGCCTCCTACGAGCAGTACTTC. Protein sequence: CASSRSSASYEQYF.